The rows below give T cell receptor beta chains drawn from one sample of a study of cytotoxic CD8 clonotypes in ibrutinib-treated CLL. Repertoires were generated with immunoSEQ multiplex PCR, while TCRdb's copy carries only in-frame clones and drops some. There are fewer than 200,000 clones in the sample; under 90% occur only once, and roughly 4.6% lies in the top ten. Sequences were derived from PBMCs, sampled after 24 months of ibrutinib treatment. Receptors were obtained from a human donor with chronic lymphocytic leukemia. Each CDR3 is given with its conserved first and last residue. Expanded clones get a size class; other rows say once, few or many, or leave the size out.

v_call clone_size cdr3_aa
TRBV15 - CAPPSPKTSGSWDEQYF
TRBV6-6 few CASGLNSGTEAFF
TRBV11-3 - CASSLEPSSGNTIYF
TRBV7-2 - CASSPDKYGYTF
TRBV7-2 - CACDIRGSYGYTF
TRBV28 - CASSFHRGQNTEAFF
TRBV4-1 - CASSQGSGLSYEQYF
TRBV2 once CASTRAGGVGNQPQHF
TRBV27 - CASALAGDYNEQFF
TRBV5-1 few CASSSRTGGAYEQYF
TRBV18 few CASSRDSTYEQYF
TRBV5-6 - CATQLAGGSGELFF
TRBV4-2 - CASSQSGLSLEQYF